This T cell receptor (beta chain) was recorded in a study of cytomegalovirus exposure and HLA in healthy donors (dated by TCRdb to 2016 to 2017). For context, the study as a whole: In an earlier analysis of under 600 of the donors, less than 350 Gb of sequence data and 120 million or so unique TCR beta sequences from about 179 million T cells were reported. A later genetic analysis used genome-wide SNP genotypes for about 60% of the roughly 700 donors, treating that subset as a discovery cohort. In a later analysis, previously published TCR beta repertoires from 550 to 700 donors were re-analyzed and high-resolution HLA genotyping was added so that TCR occurrence patterns could be studied. Class I and class II HLA loci were covered by the typing at four-digit resolution. An early release that covered about 600 HLA-typed donors contained approximately 320 gigabases of sequencing data and about 84 million unique TCR sequences. Four to six DR-DQ haplotypes were handled as single units for association and clustering, since linkage in the cohort was strong. The genetic ancestry cluster associated with self-reported Caucasian donors included about 81% of the roughly 380 genotyped donors. All discovery cohort repertoires had been generated on a single sequencing platform. The study used immunosequencing to profile the T cell repertoires of approximately 630 subjects and linked those repertoires to cytomegalovirus serostatus. Rather than drawing on any new phenotypic data, the later analysis identified candidate immune exposures from TCR beta sequences and the way those sequences occurred across donors. Along with the approximately 650-subject first cohort, a separate validation cohort of over a hundred different subjects was used. Typing coverage differed by locus: A, B, C, DRB1 and DQB1 were typed in roughly 620-640 donors, DQA1 in about 500, DPA1 in around 600, and DPB1 in 472. The study aimed to test whether signatures of past pathogen exposure could be identified by cataloging public T cell receptors. In an earlier analysis of about 590 of the donors, high-throughput TCR beta sequencing was used to judge whether each TCR beta V gene segment behaved as functional or pseudogenic. Alongside the repertoire data, information on donor age, sex, ethnicity and CMV serostatus was compiled. On average, around 240,000 unique TCR beta nucleotide sequences were sequenced per donor among some 420 genotyped donors of the cohort, with roughly a sixth of those sequences being non-productive. High-throughput TCR immunosequencing, statistical association of individual TCRs with disease status, and machine learning were combined to predict cytomegalovirus infection status.

Reading from cysteine to phenylalanine, the CDR3 counts 16 amino acids. The retained sequence is limited to the CDR3, 48 bases, with the frame set at the first base. Per the germline V gene, SGHTS is the CDR1 and YDEGEE is the CDR2. Receptor amplification or capture employed the immunoSEQ multiplex PCR assay. A mixture of 60 forward primers for TCR Vbeta segments and 13 reverse primers for TCR Jbeta segments was used in the multiplex PCR. Amplification of the CDR3 region of rearranged TCR beta genes was performed with a multiplex PCR assay on genomic DNA. The amplified TCR beta libraries were sequenced on the Illumina HiSeq System as 87-base-pair reads. In the original analysis: A later analysis tallied about 77 million unique TCR beta chains across the 550 to 850 repertoires, and approximately 9.9 million of those chains were shared by two or more donors. To remove PCR and sequencing errors, raw reads were error-corrected and collapsed into unique sequences using a nearest-neighbor algorithm that merged closely related sequences. To assign V, D and J gene segments, CDR3 sequences were aligned to IMGT reference sequences. For a sequence to be retained, a match of at least six nucleotides to both a V gene segment and a J gene segment was required. Rearrangements were called productive when the CDR3 lacked stop codons and stayed in frame with V and J; all others were non-productive. CDR3 was defined according to IMGT convention as the region running from the second conserved V-encoded cysteine to the conserved J-encoded phenylalanine. Sequences without an unambiguous match to a single V gene segment were excluded from the earlier analysis of about 600 of the donors. An earlier analysis of 587 of the donors called V segments functional above 56.7% productive rearrangements and segregating when the between-donor standard deviation exceeded 5%. A statistical classification framework was developed to diagnose cytomegalovirus status using the catalog of TCR beta chain sequences. A later analysis assigned V and J genes by comparing TCR nucleotide sequences with IMGT/GENE-DB human TR gene sequences. In a later analysis, CDR3 sequences and most-parsimonious VDJ recombination scenarios were assigned using the TCRdist pipeline. In a later analysis, each TCR beta chain was defined by its CDR3 amino acid sequence together with its V-gene family, and reads lacking a unique V-gene family were excluded. A later analysis removed 592 highly shared, low-generation-probability nucleotide sequences to deal with suspected cross-contamination and a sequencing artifact. For each public chain, a later analysis derived a clonal expansion index from normalized ranks of inferred template counts within each repertoire. A later analysis computed generation probabilities with a VDJ recombination model fitted to out-of-frame rearrangements, and checked the results against IGoR. In a later analysis, hypergeometric tests were used to score TCR-TCR, TCR-HLA and TCR-CMV co-occurrence, with a repertoire-size bias correction applied to TCR pairs. A later analysis estimated false discovery rates by permuting HLA or CMV assignments 20 times. In a later analysis, co-occurring TCRs were grouped with DBSCAN, and TCRdist sequence similarity was added when clustering was performed within HLA-allele-positive subsets. Repertoires with fewer than 30,000 or more than 120,000 public chains, plus five repertoires with anomalous nucleotide sharing, were excluded from co-occurrence clustering. Entries here come from immuneACCESS through TCRdb and include only in-frame sequences with V and J called. Some clones fail to appear in such tables; in the studies checked, an unresolved V gene covers under half of the shortfall, and the cause of the remainder is unknown. V and J calls and clone size are as listed in that table; D and trimming were resolved from the DNA. This sample has 140,000 to 150,000 clones in its table, and 70% to 85% of those were observed once. The ten largest clonotypes hold about 3.7% of the sample.

Overall results and qualifications from the work: In the study, some 180 TCR beta chains were listed as associated with cytomegalovirus. In an earlier analysis of more than 500 of the donors, most TCR beta V segments appeared in productive rearrangements about 87% or about 30% of the time, broadly matching IMGT annotations. Because HLA typing was unavailable for some donors at each locus, only the typed subset was used in association tests. In a later analysis, the rate of TCR association differed among HLA loci, with DRB1 alleles having the most associated TCRs and HLA-C alleles having the fewest. Strong co-occurrence of HLA alleles, especially DR and DQ, made assigning TCR associations to individual alleles difficult. A group of highly shared sequence variants was considered likely to be a technical artifact of the sequencing pipeline. Compared with the approximately 670-donor mean, donors in an Asian-associated ancestry cluster had fewer N-insertions in productive TCRs, according to a later genetic analysis. Cytomegalovirus status was reported to be diagnosed by the classifier with high specificity and sensitivity in both the original and validation cohorts. Sequencing depth was assumed to be roughly uniform across donors in the presence/absence analyses, though that assumption may not hold. Across donors, most TCR sequences were observed very rarely, whereas some public TCRs were present in many individuals. A later genetic analysis associated a missense DCLRE1C variant with V-gene and J-gene trimming of TCR beta chains, and an independent cohort replicated the association. A further reported finding was that TCR beta sequences accurately predicted the HLA-A and HLA-B alleles for most subjects in the first cohort. It was suggested by the authors that the approach could potentially be generalized to other disease states and immunological phenotypes. At a false discovery rate of 0.05, a later analysis linked 16,951 TCR beta sequences to specific HLA alleles. According to a later analysis, parvovirus B19, influenza, CMV and Epstein-Barr virus appeared linked to several top co-occurrence clusters. In vitro tests confirmed that a few of the cytomegalovirus-associated TCR beta chains recognize cytomegalovirus antigens. Immune exposure information for the cohort was limited to CMV serostatus. Some IMGT-functional V segments, including TRBV6-2 and TRBV6-3, could not be distinguished by the 87-base-pair reads and were therefore excluded. Compared with equally common non-associated chains, HLA-associated TCR beta chains in a later analysis were more clonally expanded and had lower generation probabilities. A later analysis found that most CMV-associated TCR beta chains appeared HLA-restricted, with HLA associations seemingly driven largely by CMV exposure. Linkage disequilibrium might explain the correlated functional status among segregating V segments, but an unknown experimental factor could not be excluded. Because counts were too low, around 18 rarely observed V segments, including chromosome 9 orphons, were left out of the earlier analysis of approximately 580 of the donors. In this cohort, only TCR beta chains were sequenced, and detectable features were limited by the absence of alpha or paired-chain data.

The cohort was made up of approximately 670 healthy bone marrow donors. All cohort members were sampled while nominally healthy, although unrecorded immune exposures were likely present. The donor was CMV seronegative and belonged to the group of over 350 seronegative cohort members. A peripheral blood sample was collected from each donor, and TCR beta sequencing was performed on peripheral blood mononuclear cells. Genomic DNA was extracted from the blood cell samples with the Qiagen DNeasy Blood Extraction Kit. To note about this clone: Its antigen has not been determined. One end of the junction fails to match germline, which may point to a read error.

The chain links TRBV5-8 with TRBJ2-1; the central 9 bases match TRBD1. Sequences were obtained from PBMCs. The receptor was isolated from a male donor in good health and CMV-seronegative. The DNA is as follows: TGTACCAGCAGCGCAGAGACAGGGGGGACTTACAATGAGCAGTTCTTC. This translates into CTSSAETGGTYNEQFF.